The sequence of this T cell receptor beta chain was determined in a study of cytomegalovirus exposure and HLA in healthy donors. Both 60 Vbeta primers and 13 Jbeta primers went into the PCR. Assay: immunoSEQ multiplex PCR; the TCRdb copy retains only in-frame clones and omits some. The top ten hold about 0.92% of the sample, which has some 120,000 clones, roughly 73% seen once. The CDR3 loop spans 13 amino acids. V was clipped by 2 bases and J by 7 bases, with 12 bases between them. Germline CDR1 reads PRHDT; CDR2 reads FYEKMQ (reference sequence). Findings and limits, study-wide: By HLA locus, TCR association rates varied in a later analysis, with DRB1 showing the most and HLA-C the fewest.

Turning to this clone: Its matching antigen is unknown.

The receptor was derived from a woman aged 25 to 45 in good health and CMV-seronegative. Sequenced material: PBMCs. The J gene is TRBJ2-7, the V gene TRBV13; D remains ambiguous. In DNA, the CDR3 is TGTGCCAGCAGCTTACCATCGGGTAGGGAGCAGTACTTC. Protein product: CASSLPSGREQYF.